The source of this T cell receptor (beta chain) is a study of T cell changes during pregnancy in multiple sclerosis. The V end lost 2 bases, the J end lost 13 bases, and 26 bases lay between the germline ends. This CDR3 has 16 residues. Germline CDR1 and CDR2: MNHEY and SVGAGI. Some clones are missing from TCRdb's copy, which holds only in-frame ones; the method was immunoSEQ multiplex PCR. The sample includes approximately 44,000 clones, roughly nine tenths of them seen just once. Sequencing used CD4+ T cells from peripheral blood mononuclear cells, obtained in the first trimester of pregnancy. This sequence was found in a female donor with multiple sclerosis, enrolled in a pregnancy study. The chain combines TRBV6-5 with TRBJ1-2, with a tentative D call TRBD1 (6 bases). CDR3 protein: CASSYPRGGELESGTF. DNA for the CDR3: TGTGCCAGCAGTTACCCGAGGGGGGGGGAATTGGAGTCAGGCACCTTC.